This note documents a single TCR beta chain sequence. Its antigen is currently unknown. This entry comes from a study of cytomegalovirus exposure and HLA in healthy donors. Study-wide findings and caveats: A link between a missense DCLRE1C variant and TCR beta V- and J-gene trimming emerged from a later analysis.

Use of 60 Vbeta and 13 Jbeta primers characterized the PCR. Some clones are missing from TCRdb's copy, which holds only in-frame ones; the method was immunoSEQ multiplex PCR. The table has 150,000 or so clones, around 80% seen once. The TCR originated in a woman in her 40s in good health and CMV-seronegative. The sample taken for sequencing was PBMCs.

The CDR3 spells CASSFGGPGGARGYTF. For the CDR3, the DNA is TGTGCCAGCAGCTTCGGTGGGCCCGGGGGGGCGAGGGGCTACACCTTC. The chain carries TRBV5-4 and TRBJ1-2, with TRBD1 as a possible D gene (6 bases). CDR3 length: 16 amino acids. Trimming shortened V by 2 bases and J by 8 bases, and 22 bases separated the two germline ends. CDR1 is SGHNT and CDR2 is YYREEE in the germline V gene (reference sequence).